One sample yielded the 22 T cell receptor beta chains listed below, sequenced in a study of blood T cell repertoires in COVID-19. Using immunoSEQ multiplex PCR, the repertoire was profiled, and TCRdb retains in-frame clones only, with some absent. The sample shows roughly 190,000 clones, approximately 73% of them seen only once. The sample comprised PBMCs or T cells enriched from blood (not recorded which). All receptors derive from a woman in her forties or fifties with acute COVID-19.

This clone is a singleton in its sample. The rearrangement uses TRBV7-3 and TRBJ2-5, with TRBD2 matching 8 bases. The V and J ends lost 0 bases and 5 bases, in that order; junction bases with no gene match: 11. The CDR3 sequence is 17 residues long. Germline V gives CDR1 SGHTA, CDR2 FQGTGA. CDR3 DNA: TGTGCCAGCAGCTTAACAGCCGGGACTAGGTTTCAGGAGACCCAGTACTTC. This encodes CASSLTAGTRFQETQYF.

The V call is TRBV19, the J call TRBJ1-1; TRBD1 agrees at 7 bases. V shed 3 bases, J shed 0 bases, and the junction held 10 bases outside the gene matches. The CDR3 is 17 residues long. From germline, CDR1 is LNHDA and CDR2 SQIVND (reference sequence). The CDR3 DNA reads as TGTGCCAGTAGTATGGGTCAGGGGGGCGCCATGAACACTGAAGCTTTCTTT. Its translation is CASSMGQGGAMNTEAFF.

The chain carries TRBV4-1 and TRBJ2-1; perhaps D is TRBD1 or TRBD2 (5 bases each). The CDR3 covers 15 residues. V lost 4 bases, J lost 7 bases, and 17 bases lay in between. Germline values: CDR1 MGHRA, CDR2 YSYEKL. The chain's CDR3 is CASSLEGRGSNEQFF. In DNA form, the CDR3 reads TGCGCCAGCAGCCTAGAGGGGAGAGGTTCGAATGAGCAGTTCTTC.

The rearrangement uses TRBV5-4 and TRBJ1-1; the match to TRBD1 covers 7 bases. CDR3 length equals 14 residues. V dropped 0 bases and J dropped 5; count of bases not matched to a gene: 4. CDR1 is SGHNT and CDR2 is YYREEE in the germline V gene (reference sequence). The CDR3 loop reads CASSLAQGWTEAFF. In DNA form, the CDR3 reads TGTGCCAGCAGCTTGGCACAGGGGTGGACTGAAGCTTTCTTT.

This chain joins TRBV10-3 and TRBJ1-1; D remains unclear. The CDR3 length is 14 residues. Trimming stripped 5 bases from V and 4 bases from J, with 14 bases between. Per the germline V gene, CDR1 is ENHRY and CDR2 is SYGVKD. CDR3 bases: TGTGCCATCAGTCGCCTCGGCGGTAGCACTGAAGCTTTCTTT. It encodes CAISRLGGSTEAFF.

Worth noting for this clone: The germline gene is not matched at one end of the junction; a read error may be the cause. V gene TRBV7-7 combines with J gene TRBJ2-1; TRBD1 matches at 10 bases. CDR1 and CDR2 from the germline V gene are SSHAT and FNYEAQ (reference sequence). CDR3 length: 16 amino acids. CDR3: CASSLQPSGTGDEQFF. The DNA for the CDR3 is TGTGCTAGCAGCTTACAACCTTCCGGGACAGGGGACGAGCAGTTCTTC.

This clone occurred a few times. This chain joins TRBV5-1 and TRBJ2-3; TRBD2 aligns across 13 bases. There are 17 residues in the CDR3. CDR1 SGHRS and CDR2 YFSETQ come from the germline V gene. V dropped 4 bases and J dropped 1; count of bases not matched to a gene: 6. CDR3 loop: CASSKGLAGFGTDTQYF. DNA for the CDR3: TGCGCCAGCAGCAAGGGACTAGCGGGGTTCGGCACAGATACGCAGTATTTT.

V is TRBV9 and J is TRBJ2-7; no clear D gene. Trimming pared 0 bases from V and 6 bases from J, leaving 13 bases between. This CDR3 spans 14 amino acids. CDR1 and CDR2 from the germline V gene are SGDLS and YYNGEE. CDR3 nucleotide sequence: TGTGCCAGCAGCGTAGGCGTCGAGAGGAGCGAGCAGTACGTC. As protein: CASSVGVERSEQYV.

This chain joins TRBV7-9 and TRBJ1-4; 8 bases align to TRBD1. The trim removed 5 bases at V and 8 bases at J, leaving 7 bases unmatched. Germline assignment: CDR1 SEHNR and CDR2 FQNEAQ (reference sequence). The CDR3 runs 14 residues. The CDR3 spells CASSVQGAQEKLFF. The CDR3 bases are TGTGCCAGCAGCGTTCAGGGGGCGCAGGAAAAACTGTTTTTT.

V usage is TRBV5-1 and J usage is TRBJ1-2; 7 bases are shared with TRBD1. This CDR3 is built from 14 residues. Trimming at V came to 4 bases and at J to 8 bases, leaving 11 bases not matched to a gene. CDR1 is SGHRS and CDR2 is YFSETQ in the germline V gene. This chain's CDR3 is CASSPQGGGGGYTF. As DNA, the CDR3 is TGCGCCAGCAGCCCCCAGGGGGGCGGCGGGGGCTACACCTTC.

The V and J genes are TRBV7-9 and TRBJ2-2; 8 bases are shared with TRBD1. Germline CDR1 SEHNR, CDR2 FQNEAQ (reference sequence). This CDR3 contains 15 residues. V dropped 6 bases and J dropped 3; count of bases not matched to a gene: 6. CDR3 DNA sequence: TGTGCCAGCAGGCCAGGGGGCTGGGACACCGGGGAGCTGTTTTTT. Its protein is CASRPGGWDTGELFF.

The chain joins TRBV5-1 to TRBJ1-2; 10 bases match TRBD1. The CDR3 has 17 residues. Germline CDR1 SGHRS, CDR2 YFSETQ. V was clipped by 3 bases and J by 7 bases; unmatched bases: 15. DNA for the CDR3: TGCGCCAGCAGCTCTGGCGGGACAGGGGAGAAGGTTGGTGGCTACACCTTC. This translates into CASSSGGTGEKVGGYTF.

In DNA form, the CDR3 reads TGTGCCAGCAGCTTAGCTAGACTAGCGGGGGGACGGGCAGATACGCAGTATTTT. Encoded protein: CASSLARLAGGRADTQYF. The V and J genes are TRBV7-2 and TRBJ2-3, with 13 bases that match TRBD2. Losses at the gene ends were 0 bases for V and 4 bases for J; bases not matched to a gene: 7. The CDR3 runs to 18 residues. Per germline, CDR1 SGHTA and CDR2 FQGNSA.

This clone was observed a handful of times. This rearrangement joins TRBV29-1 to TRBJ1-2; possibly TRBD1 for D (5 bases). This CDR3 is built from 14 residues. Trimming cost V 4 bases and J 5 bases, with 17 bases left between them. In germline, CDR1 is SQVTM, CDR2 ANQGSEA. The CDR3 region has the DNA TGCAGCGTTGTATCGGGACCCCGGGGGTATGGCTACACCTTC. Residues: CSVVSGPRGYGYTF.

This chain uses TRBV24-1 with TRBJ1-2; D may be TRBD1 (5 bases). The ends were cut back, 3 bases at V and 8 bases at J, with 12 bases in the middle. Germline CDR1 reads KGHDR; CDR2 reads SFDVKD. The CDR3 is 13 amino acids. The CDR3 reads CATSDQDSKGYTF. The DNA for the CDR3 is TGTGCCACCAGTGATCAAGACAGTAAAGGCTACACCTTC.

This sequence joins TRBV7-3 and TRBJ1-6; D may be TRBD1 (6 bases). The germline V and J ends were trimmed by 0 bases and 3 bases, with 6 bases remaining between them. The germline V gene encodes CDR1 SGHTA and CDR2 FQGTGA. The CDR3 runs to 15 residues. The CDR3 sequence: CASSLTGGYNSPLHF. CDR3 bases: TGTGCCAGCAGCTTAACAGGGGGCTATAATTCACCCCTCCACTTT.

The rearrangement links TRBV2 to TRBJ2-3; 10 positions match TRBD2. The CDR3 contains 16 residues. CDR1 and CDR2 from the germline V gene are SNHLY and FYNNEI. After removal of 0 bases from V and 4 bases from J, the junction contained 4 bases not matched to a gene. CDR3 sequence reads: CASSEAELAGADTQYF. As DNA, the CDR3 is TGTGCCAGCAGTGAAGCGGAGCTAGCGGGGGCAGATACGCAGTATTTT. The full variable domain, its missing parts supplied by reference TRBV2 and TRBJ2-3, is EPEVTQTPSHQVTQMGQEVILRCVPISNHLYFYWYRQILGQKVEFLVSFYNNEISEKSEIFDDQFSVERPDGSNFTLKIRSTKLEDSAMYFCASSEAELAGADTQYFGPGTRLTVL.

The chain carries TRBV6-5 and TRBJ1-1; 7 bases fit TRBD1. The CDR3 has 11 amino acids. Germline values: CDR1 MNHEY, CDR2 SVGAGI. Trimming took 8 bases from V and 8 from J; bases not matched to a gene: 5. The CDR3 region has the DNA TGTGCCAGCCAAGGACAGGCGGAAGCTTTCTTT. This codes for CASQGQAEAFF.

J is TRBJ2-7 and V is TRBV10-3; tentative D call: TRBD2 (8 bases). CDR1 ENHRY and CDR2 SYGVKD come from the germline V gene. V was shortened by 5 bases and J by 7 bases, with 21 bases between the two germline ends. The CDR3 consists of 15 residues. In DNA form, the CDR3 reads TGTGCCATCAGTCCGGGACTAGGGGGCCCTGAGGAGCAGTACGTC. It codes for CAISPGLGGPEEQYV.

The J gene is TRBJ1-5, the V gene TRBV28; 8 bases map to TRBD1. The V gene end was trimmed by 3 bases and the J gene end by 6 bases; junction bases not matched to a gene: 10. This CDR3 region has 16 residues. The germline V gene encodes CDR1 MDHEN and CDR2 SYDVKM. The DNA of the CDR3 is TGTGCCAGCAGTTTGATTGGACAGGGTTCTGGTCAGCCCCAGCATTTT. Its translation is CASSLIGQGSGQPQHF.

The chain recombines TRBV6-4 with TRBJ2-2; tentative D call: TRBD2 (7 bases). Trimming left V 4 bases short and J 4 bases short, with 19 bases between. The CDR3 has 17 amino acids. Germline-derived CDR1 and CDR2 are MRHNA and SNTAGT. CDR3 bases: TGTGCCAGCAGTGTGGCCCCCTCGGGGGGCGGCACCGGGGAGCTGTTTTTT. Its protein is CASSVAPSGGGTGELFF.

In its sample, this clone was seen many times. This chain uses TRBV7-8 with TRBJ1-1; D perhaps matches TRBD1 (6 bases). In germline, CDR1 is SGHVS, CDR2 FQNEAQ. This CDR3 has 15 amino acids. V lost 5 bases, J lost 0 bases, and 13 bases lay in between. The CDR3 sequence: CASSPGVEVNTEAFF. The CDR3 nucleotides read TGTGCCAGCAGCCCAGGGGTAGAAGTGAACACTGAAGCTTTCTTT.